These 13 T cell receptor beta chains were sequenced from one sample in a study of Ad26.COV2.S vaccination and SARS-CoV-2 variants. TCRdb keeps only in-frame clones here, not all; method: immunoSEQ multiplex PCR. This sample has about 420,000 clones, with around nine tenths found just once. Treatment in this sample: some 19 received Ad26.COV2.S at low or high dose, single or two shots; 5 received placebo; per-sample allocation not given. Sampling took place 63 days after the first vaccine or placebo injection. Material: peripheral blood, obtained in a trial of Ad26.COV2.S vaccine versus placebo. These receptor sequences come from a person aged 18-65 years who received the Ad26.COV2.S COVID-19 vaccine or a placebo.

The CDR3: CASSTVLRLVTGELFF. The CDR3 coding sequence is TGTGCCAGCAGCACCGTCCTACGACTAGTGACCGGGGAGCTGTTTTTT. The V call is TRBV27, the J call TRBJ2-2; the D gene is possibly TRBD2 (6 bases). This CDR3 contains 16 residues. V lost 6 bases to trimming and J lost 5 bases, with 19 bases between them. Germline V CDR1 and CDR2: MNHEY, SMNVEV (reference sequence).

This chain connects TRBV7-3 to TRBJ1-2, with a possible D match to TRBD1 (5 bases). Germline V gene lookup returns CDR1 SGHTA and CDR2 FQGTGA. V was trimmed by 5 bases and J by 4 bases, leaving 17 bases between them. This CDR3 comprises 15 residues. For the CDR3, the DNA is TGTGCCAGCAGCCCGCATGGGGGGTTCACCTATGGCTACACCTTC. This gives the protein CASSPHGGFTYGYTF.

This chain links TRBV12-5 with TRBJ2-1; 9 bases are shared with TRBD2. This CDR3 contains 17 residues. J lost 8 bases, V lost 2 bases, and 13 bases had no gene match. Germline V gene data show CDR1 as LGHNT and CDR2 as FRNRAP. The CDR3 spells CASGLTVRAGGPDEQFF. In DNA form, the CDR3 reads TGTGCTAGTGGTTTGACGGTGAGGGCGGGGGGGCCCGATGAGCAGTTCTTC.

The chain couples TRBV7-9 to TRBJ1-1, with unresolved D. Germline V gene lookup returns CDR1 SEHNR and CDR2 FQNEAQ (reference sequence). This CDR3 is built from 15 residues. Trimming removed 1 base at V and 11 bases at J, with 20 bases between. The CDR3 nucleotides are TGTGCCAGCAGCTTAGAAGGACTCTATCCAGCGAGGGCTTTCTTT. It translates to CASSLEGLYPARAFF.

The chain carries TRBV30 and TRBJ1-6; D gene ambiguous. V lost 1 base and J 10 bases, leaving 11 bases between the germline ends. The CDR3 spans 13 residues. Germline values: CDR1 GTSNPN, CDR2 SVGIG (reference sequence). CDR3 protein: CAWSEQRGSPLHF. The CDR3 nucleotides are TGTGCCTGGAGTGAGCAACGCGGATCACCCCTCCACTTT.

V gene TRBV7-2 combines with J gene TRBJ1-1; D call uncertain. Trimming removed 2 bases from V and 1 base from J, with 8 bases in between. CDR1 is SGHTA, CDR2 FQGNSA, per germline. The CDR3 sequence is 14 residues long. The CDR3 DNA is TGTGCCAGCAGCTTAAACGGTGGGAACACTGAAGCTTTCTTT. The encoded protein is CASSLNGGNTEAFF.

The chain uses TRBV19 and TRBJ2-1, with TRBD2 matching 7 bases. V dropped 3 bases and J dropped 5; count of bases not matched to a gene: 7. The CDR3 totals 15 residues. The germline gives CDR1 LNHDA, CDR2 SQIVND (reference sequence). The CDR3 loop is CASSISGGIHNEQFF. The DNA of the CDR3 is TGTGCCAGTAGTATCTCCGGGGGGATACACAATGAGCAGTTCTTC.

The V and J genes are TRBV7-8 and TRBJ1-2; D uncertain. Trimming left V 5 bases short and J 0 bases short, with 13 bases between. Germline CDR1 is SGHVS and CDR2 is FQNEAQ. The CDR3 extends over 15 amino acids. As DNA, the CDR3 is TGTGCCAGCAGCAAATGGACGGCAACTAACTATGGCTACACCTTC. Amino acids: CASSKWTATNYGYTF.

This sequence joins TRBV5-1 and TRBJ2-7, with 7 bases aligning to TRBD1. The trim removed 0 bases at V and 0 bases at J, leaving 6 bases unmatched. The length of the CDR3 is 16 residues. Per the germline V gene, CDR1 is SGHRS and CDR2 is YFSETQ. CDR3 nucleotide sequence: TGCGCCAGCAGCTTGGTAGGGGGCCCTTACTCCTACGAGCAGTACTTC. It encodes CASSLVGGPYSYEQYF.

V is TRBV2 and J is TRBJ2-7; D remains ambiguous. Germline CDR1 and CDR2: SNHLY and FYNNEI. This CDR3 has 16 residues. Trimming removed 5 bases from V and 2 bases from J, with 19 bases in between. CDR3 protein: CASSRPSGPAPYEQYF. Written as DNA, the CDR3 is TGTGCCAGCAGTCGACCTTCCGGGCCGGCCCCCTACGAGCAGTACTTC.

The CDR3 loop is CASSLRKGVQGYEQYF. The CDR3 DNA sequence: TGTGCCAGCAGCCTACGAAAGGGGGTACAGGGCTACGAGCAGTACTTC. The chain recombines TRBV7-2 with TRBJ2-7; D is perhaps TRBD1 (6 bases). Trimming took off 5 bases at V and 3 bases at J, with 20 bases between the two ends. The germline CDR1 and CDR2 sequences are SGHTA and FQGNSA. The CDR3 consists of 16 residues.

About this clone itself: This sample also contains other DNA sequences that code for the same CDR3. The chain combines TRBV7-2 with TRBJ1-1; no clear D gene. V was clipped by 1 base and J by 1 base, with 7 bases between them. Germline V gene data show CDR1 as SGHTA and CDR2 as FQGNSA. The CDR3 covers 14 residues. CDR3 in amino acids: CASSLGPGNTEAFF. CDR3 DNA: TGTGCCAGCAGCTTAGGGCCTGGGAACACTGAAGCTTTCTTT. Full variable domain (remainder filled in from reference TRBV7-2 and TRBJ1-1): GAGVSQSPSNKVTEKGKDVELRCDPISGHTALYWYRQSLGQGLEFLIYFQGNSAPDKSGLPSDRFSAERTGGSVSTLTIQRTQQEDSAVYLCASSLGPGNTEAFFGQGTRLTVV.

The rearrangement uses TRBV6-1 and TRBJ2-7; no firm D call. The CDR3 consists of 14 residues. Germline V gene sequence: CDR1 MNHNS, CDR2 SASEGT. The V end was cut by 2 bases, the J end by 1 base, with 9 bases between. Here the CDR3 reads CASSEYGGSYEQYF. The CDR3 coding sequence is TGTGCCAGCAGTGAATACGGCGGATCCTACGAGCAGTACTTC.